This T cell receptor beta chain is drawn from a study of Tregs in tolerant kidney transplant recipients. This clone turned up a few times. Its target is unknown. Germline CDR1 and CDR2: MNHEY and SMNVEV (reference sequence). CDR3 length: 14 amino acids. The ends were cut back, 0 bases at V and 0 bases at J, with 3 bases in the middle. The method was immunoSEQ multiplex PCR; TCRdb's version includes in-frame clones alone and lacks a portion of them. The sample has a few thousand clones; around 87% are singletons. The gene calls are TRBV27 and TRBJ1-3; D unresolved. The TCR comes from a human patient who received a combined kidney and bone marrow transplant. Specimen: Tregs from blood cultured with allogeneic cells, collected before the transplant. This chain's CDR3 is CASSLSYSGNTIYF. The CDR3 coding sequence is TGTGCCAGCAGTTTATCGTACTCTGGAAACACCATATATTTT.